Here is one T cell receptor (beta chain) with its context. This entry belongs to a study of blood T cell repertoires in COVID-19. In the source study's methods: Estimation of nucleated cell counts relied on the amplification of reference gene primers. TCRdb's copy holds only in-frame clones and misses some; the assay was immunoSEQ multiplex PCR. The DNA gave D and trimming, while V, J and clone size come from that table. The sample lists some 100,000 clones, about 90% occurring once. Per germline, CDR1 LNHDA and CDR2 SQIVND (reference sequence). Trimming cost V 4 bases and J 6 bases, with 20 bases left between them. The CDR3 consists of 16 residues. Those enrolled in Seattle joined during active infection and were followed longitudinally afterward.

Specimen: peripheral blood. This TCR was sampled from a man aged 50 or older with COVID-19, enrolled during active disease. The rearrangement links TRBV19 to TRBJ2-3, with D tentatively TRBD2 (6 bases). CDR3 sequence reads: CASSKTAGNGGDTQYF. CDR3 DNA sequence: TGTGCCAGTAGTAAGACCGCGGGTAATGGGGGGGATACGCAGTATTTT.